Here is one T cell receptor beta chain with its context. Its antigen is not yet known. The record has no base qualities; no much larger clone is one base away. This record comes from a study of shared clonotypes between healthy human individuals (dated by TCRdb to 2019 to 2021). Regarding the study in general: The cohort comprised a couple of women and a few men aged 18 to 49 years. The study deeply sequenced blood TCR repertoires of about five healthy adults to estimate repertoire size and the extent of clonotype sharing between individuals. For each donor, CD4 naive and CD4 memory were each run on three plates, CD8 naive on two plates, and CD8 memory on one plate. Libraries were prepared and TCR repertoires were sequenced by different laboratories using diverse techniques, in order to increase sequencing depth and limit assay-specific biases. Each donor's leukapheresis produced roughly between roughly 0.85 and 9.5 billion PBMCs.

Donors were healthy HIV-negative adults with no recently reported acute infections or vaccinations. Every donor was a Caucasian adult residing in Nashville, Tennessee, USA. Magnetic negative selection was used to enrich CD4+ T cells, after which naive cells were positively selected on CD45RA and the negative fraction became the memory subset. After blood collection by leukapheresis, PBMCs were isolated using Ficoll-Histopaque density gradient centrifugation and then cryopreserved in the vapor phase of liquid nitrogen. Analytical flow cytometry was used to check the purity and quantity of each magnetically sorted T cell population. Genomic DNA was isolated from each sorted fraction and quantified by UV absorbance on a Nanodrop 2000c. Using the deep immunoSEQ assay, multiplex PCR amplified TCR CDR3 regions from genomic DNA. Extracted genomic DNA from each cell subset was spread evenly across all wells of several immunoSEQ 96-well plates, with each plate serving as a replicate. Each replicate PCR for sorted subsets received around 200 ng genomic DNA, equal to tens of thousands of T cell genomes. The purified libraries were quantified using a Qubit 3.0 fluorometer, sized with a Bioanalyzer 2100, and then quantified again using the KAPA Library Quantification kit. Each immunoSEQ 96-well plate was sequenced on its own single-read 150-cycle Illumina NextSeq 550 flow cell. Per the original workflow: Because the immunoSEQ output included only junctional sequences and no quality scores, the filtering could not be the same as the filtering used for full-length reads. To assign V/J genes and CDR3, sequences were annotated using PyIR, a Python wrapper for IgBLAST v1.9, with IMGT germline references. Reads with weak V/J assignments (E-value above 1e-6), missing CDR3, stop codons, out-of-frame junctions, or ambiguous translated residues were removed. V3J clonotypes were defined by identical inferred V gene, J gene, and CDR3 amino acid sequence. The percentage overlap between two repertoires was calculated by dividing the number of shared unique clonotypes by the size of the smaller repertoire. Richness of each repertoire was evaluated using RTK rarefaction, the Chao1 estimator, and Recon v2.1 estimates of unobserved clonotypes. For all TCRbeta clonotypes obtained by the gDNA method from a few donors, generation probabilities were computed with OLGA. As stored in TCRdb, this immuneACCESS dataset retains in-frame rearrangements with V and J assigned. A fraction of the clones does not appear; measured against another copy, unresolved V genes explain less than half of the discrepancy, and the remainder lacks a known reason. V and J calls and clone size are as listed in that table; D and trimming were resolved from the DNA. For this sample there are more than 2,000,000 clones; roughly nine tenths appear just once. The top ten constitute roughly 0.14% of the sample.

Study-wide findings and limitations: Sampling was limited to blood, and TCR repertoires in tissue likely differ from TCR repertoires in blood. Because the study included only a small number of donors, the genetic and exposure-history diversity represented was limited. Even with the large sequencing depth, rarefaction of the sorted-subset datasets indicated that sequencing was incomplete. Clonotypes shared by all four sorted-subset donors showed higher generation probabilities than non-shared clonotypes. When a few donors were compared, the shared fraction of clonotypes was about 5% for naive CD4, roughly 3.4% for naive CD8, about 2.5% for memory CD4, and about 0.36% for memory CD8. Pairwise subsampling led to the expectation that sequencing depth would affect the degree of clonotype sharing among donors. Naive subsets generally had larger estimated clonotype richness than memory subsets did.

The CDR3 numbers 15 residues from cysteine through phenylalanine. Only CDR3 DNA remains: 45 bases, in frame from the first base. The germline V end is reduced by 2 bases and the J end by 5 bases; junction bases left unmatched: 9. CDR1 and CDR2, per the germline V gene, are MNHEY and SVGAGI. The chain employs TRBV6-5 and TRBJ2-7, with TRBD1 matching 7 junction bases. The material sequenced was naive CD4+ T cells sorted from blood. The cell subset or site label of this sample denotes: CD45RA+ positively selected. This clonotype originated in a man aged 18 to 29 in good health. For the CDR3, the sequence is CASSYVRQGSNEQYF. At the DNA level, the sequence is TGTGCCAGCAGTTACGTACGACAGGGTTCGAACGAGCAGTACTTC.